Sequencing of this TCR beta chain was carried out in a study of blood T cell repertoires in COVID-19. Looking at the study overall: Donors in the United States, Italy and Spain gave samples during acute or convalescent COVID-19. PBMCs, B-cell-depleted T cells, or T cells provided the cDNA or gDNA that made up the material.

Germline CDR1 and CDR2: SQVTM and ANQGSEA. The CDR3 sequence is 12 residues long. Trimming took off 7 bases at V and 0 bases at J, with 7 bases between the two ends. In the original analysis: Reference gene primer amplification gave estimated nucleated cell counts. Sequencing used immunoSEQ multiplex PCR; TCRdb keeps in-frame clones, though not all of them. Clonal size and the V and J genes are those of that table, whereas D and trimming came from the DNA. This table has 200,000 or so clones, less than 90% appearing once. This clone was detected only once. Source material: peripheral blood. The TCR comes from a man between 65 and 85 years old with active or convalescent COVID-19. The chain links TRBV29-1 to TRBJ2-1; D gene ambiguous. The CDR3 spells CSAPHSYNEQFF. CDR3 sequence (DNA): TGCAGCGCCCCCCACTCCTACAATGAGCAGTTCTTC.